The clone carrying this T cell receptor beta chain was found once. Per the study methods: Amplifying reference gene primers gave estimates of nucleated cell counts. Measured with immunoSEQ multiplex PCR; TCRdb has only the in-frame clones, and not every one. From that table come the V and J calls and clone size; the DNA was used to work out D and trimming. The sample comprises more than 200,000 clones, around 80% of which are singletons, and under 4.5% rests with the top ten. The data derive from a study of blood T cell repertoires in COVID-19. Overall study: COVID-19 samples, acute and convalescent, were from the United States, Italy and Spain. PBMCs, B-cell-depleted T cells, or T cells provided the cDNA or gDNA that made up the material.

The source of this sequence is a woman between 40 and 50 years old with active or convalescent COVID-19. The source material was peripheral blood.

CDR3 nucleotides: TGTGCCAGTAGTAGTAGAGGACGGGAGGACGGGGAGCAGTACTTC. Residues: CASSSRGREDGEQYF. The gene calls are TRBV19 and TRBJ2-7, with 7 bases that match TRBD2. CDR1 and CDR2 (germline): LNHDA, SQIVND (reference sequence). This CDR3 has 15 residues. V trimming: 4 bases; J trimming: 7 bases; junction bases outside the gene matches: 13.